Each of the 3 T cell receptor beta chains below was sequenced from the same sample in a study of T cells in Graves' hyperthyroidism and ophthalmopathy (dated by TCRdb to between 2018 and 2021). The library was built by means of multiplex PCR. Sequencing instrument: Illumina HiSeq 2000. The TCR beta CDR3 regions were amplified from the RNA transcripts. The first round of RT-PCR for the TCR CDR3 was performed with the HTBI primer set and the Qiagen OneStep RT-PCR kit. TCRdb reprocessed the public reads (quality trimming at Q25 with fastp, clone calling with MiXCR) and kept in-frame beta chains. Each entry is one CDR3 protein sequence, shown with its most common DNA and genes. The sample table lists 340,000 or so distinct CDR3 sequences, approximately 16% of them with a count of one. The top ten clonotypes cover around 34% of the sample. The source material was blood. The receptor source for this set is a man in his thirties or forties with Graves' hyperthyroidism.

This clonotype was observed a few times. This sequence joins TRBV25-1 and TRBJ2-7; D gene unclear. The CDR3 length is 14 residues. Germline loops: CDR1 MGHDK, CDR2 SYGVNS. The ends were cut back, 3 bases at V and 1 base at J, with 10 bases in the middle. As DNA, the CDR3 is TGTGCCAGCAGTGATGACCCCAATTCCTACGAGCAGTACTTC. Encoded protein: CASSDDPNSYEQYF.

This clonotype was seen at least ten times. The gene calls are TRBV28 and TRBJ2-7; D uncertain. The CDR3 is 14 residues long. Germline V CDR1 and CDR2: MDHEN, SYDVKM. V was clipped by 7 bases and J by 5 bases, with 18 bases between them. The CDR3, as DNA: TGTGCCAGCACCATCGACATGGGCCGGAACGAGCAGTACTTC. Protein: CASTIDMGRNEQYF.

The chain uses TRBV12-3 or TRBV12-4 and TRBJ1-2; D not certain. The CDR3 totals 15 residues. Trimming shortened V by 1 base and J by 6 bases, and 15 bases separated the two germline ends. The CDR3 here is CASSLEAIVADGYTF. The DNA of the CDR3 is TGTGCCAGCAGTTTAGAGGCGATCGTCGCGGATGGCTACACCTTC.